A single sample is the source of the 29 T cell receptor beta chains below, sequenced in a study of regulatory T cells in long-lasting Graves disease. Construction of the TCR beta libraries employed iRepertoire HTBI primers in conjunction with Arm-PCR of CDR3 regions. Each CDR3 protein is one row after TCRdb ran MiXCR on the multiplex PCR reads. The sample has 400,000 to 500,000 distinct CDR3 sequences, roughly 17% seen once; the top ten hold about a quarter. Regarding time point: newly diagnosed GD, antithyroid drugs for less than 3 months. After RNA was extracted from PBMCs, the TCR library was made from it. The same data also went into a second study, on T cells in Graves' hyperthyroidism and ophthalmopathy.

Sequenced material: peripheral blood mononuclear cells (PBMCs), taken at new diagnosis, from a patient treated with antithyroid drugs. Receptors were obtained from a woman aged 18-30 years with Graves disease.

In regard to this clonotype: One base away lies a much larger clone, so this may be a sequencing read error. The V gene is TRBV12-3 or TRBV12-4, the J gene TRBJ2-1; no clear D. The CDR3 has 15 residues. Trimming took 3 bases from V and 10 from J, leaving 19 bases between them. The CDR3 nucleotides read TGTGCCAGCAGTTTGCTGGGGTCCTCTCCCTACGAGCAGTTCTTC. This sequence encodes CASSLLGSSPYEQFF.

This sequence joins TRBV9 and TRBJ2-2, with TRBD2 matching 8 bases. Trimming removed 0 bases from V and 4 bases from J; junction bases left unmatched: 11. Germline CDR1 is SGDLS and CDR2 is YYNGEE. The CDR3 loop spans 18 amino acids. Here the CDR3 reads CASSVGGGRPGVTGELFF. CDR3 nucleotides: TGTGCCAGCAGCGTAGGGGGCGGGAGGCCAGGGGTCACCGGGGAGCTGTTTTTT.

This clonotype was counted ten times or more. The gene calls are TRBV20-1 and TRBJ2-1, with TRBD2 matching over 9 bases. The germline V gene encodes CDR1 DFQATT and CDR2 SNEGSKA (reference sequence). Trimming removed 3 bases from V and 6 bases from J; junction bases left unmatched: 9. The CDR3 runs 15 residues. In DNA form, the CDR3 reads TGCAGTGCTAGTAAATTGGCTAGCGGGACCAATGAGCAGTTCTTC. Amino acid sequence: CSASKLASGTNEQFF.

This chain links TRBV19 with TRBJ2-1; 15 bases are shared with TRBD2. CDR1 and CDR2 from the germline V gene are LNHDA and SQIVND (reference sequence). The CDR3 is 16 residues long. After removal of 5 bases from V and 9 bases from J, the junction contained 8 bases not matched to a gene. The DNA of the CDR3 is TGTGCCAGTAGTCGGACTAGCGGGAGGGCCCTCAGTGAGCAGTTCTTC. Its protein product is CASSRTSGRALSEQFF.

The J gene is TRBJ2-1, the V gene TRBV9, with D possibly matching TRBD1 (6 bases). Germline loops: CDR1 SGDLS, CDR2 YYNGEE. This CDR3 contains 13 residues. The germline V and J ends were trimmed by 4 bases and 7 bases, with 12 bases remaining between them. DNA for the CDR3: TGTGCCAGCAGCACGGACAGCAGGAATGAGCAGTTCTTC. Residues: CASSTDSRNEQFF.

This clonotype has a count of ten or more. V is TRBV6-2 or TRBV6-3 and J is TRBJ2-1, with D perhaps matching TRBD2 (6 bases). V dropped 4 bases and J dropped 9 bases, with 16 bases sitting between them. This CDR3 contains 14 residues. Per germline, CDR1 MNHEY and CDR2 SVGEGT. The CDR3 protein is CASSSPSGYGEQFF. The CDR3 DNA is TGTGCCAGCAGTTCGCCGAGCGGGTATGGTGAGCAGTTCTTC.

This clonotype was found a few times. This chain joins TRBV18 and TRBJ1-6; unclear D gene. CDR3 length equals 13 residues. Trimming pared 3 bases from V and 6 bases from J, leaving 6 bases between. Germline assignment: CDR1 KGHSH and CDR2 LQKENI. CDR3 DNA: TGTGCCAGCTCACCCCCAGTTAATTCACCCCTCCACTTT. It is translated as CASSPPVNSPLHF.

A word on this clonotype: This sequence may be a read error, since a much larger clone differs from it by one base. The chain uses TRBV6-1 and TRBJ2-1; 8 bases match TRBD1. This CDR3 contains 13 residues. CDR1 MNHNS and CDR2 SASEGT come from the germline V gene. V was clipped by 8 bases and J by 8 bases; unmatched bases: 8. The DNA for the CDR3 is TGTGCCAGCGGTCCGGACAGGGCCCATGAGCAGTTCTTC. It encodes CASGPDRAHEQFF.

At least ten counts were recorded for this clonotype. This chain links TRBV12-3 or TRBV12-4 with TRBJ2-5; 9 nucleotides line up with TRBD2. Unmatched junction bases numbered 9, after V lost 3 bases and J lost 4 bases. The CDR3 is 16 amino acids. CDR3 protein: CASSLTAGGPVETQYF. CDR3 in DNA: TGTGCCAGCAGTTTGACGGCGGGAGGGCCCGTAGAGACCCAGTACTTC.

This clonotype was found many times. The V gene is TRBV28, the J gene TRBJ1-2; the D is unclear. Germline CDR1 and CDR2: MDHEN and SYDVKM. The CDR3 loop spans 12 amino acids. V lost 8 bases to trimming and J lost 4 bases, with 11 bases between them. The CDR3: CASSRDSYGYTF. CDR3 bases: TGTGCCAGCTCACGGGATTCCTATGGCTACACCTTC.

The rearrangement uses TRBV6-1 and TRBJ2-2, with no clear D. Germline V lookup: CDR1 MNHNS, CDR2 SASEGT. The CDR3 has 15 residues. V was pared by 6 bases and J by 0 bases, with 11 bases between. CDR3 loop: CASRQRSTNTGELFF. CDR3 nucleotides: TGTGCCAGCAGACAGCGAAGCACGAACACCGGGGAGCTGTTTTTT.

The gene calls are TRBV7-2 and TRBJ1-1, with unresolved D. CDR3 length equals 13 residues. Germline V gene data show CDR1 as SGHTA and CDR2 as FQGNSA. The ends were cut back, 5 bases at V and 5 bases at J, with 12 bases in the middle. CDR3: CASSLTYGTEAFF. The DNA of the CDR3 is TGTGCCAGCAGCCTAACTTACGGGACTGAAGCTTTCTTT.

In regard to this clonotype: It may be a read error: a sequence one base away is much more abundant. CDR3 in amino acids: CSARETSKGNEQYF. The DNA of the CDR3 is TGCAGTGCTAGAGAGACTTCGAAGGGCAATGAGCAGTACTTC. This chain joins TRBV20-1 and TRBJ2-7; no firm D call. CDR1 and CDR2 from the germline V gene are DFQATT and SNEGSKA (reference sequence). The CDR3 runs to 14 residues. The V end was cut by 0 bases, the J end by 7 bases, with 16 bases between.

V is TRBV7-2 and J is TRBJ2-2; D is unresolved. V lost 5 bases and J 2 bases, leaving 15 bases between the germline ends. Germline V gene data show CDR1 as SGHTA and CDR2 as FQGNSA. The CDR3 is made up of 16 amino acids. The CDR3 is CASSLLAGFNTGELFF. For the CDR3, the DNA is TGTGCCAGCAGCCTCTTGGCAGGCTTTAACACCGGGGAGCTGTTTTTT.

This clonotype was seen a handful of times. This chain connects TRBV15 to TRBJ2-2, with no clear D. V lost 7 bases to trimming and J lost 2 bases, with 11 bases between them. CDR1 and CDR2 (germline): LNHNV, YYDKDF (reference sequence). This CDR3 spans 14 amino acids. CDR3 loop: CATNSDLNTGELFF. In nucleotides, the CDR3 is TGTGCCACCAACAGCGATCTTAACACCGGGGAGCTGTTTTTT.

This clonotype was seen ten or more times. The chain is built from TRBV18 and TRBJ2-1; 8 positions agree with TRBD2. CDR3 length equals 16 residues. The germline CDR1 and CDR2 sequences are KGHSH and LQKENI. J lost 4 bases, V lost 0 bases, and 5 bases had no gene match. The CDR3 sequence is CASSPPGLAGYNEQFF. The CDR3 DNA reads TGTGCCAGCTCACCACCGGGGCTAGCGGGTTACAATGAGCAGTTCTTC.

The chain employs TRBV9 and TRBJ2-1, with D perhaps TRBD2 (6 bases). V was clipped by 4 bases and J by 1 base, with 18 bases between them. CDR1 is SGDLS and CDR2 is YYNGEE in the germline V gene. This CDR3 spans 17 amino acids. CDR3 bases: TGTGCCAGCAGCACCCACAGGAGCGGGTTATCCTACAATGAGCAGTTCTTC. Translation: CASSTHRSGLSYNEQFF.

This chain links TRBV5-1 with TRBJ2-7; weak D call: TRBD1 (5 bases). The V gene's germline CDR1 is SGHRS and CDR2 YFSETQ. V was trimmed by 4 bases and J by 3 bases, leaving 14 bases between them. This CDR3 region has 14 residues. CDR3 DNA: TGCGCCAGCAGCACCTTTGCAGGGAACTACGAGCAGTACTTC. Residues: CASSTFAGNYEQYF.

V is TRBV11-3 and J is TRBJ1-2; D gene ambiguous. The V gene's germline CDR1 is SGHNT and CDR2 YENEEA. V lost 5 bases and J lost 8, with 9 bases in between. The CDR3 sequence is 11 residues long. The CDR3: CASSEGYGYTF. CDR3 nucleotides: TGTGCCAGCAGCGAAGGGTACGGCTACACCTTC. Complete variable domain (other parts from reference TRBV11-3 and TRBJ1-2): EAGVVQSPRYKIIEKKQPVAFWCNPISGHNTLYWYLQNLGQGPELLIRYENEEAVDDSQLPKDRFSAERLKGVDSTLKIQPAELGDSAVYLCASSEGYGYTFGSGTRLTVV.

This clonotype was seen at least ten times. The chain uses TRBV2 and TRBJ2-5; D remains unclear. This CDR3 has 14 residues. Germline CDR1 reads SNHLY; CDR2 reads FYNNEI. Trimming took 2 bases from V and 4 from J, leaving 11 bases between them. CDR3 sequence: CASSEQGRVETQYF. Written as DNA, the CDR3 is TGTGCCAGCAGTGAACAAGGAAGGGTAGAGACCCAGTACTTC. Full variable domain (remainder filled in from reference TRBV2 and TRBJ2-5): EPEVTQTPSHQVTQMGQEVILRCVPISNHLYFYWYRQILGQKVEFLVSFYNNEISEKSEIFDDQFSVERPDGSNFTLKIRSTKLEDSAMYFCASSEQGRVETQYFGPGTRLLVL.

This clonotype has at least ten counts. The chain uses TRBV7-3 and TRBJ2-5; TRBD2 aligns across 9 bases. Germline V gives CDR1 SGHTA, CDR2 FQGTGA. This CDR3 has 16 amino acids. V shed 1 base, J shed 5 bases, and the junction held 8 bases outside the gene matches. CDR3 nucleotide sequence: TGTGCCAGCAGCTTAAGTTTTAGCGGGAGCGCGGAGACCCAGTACTTC. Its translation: CASSLSFSGSAETQYF.

CDR3 protein: CATSRTGNRGQPQHF. CDR3 nucleotides: TGTGCCACCAGCAGGACAGGGAATAGGGGTCAGCCCCAGCATTTT. The chain uses TRBV15 and TRBJ1-5; 7 positions agree with TRBD1. The CDR3 contains 15 residues. V was clipped by 3 bases and J by 6 bases; unmatched bases: 8. The germline V gene encodes CDR1 LNHNV and CDR2 YYDKDF (reference sequence).

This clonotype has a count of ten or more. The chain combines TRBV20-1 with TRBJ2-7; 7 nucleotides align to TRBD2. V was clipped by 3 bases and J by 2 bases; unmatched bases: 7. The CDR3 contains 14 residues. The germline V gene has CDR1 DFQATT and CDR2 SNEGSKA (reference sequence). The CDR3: CSASPLAVTYEQYF. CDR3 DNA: TGCAGTGCTAGTCCGCTAGCGGTAACCTACGAGCAGTACTTC.

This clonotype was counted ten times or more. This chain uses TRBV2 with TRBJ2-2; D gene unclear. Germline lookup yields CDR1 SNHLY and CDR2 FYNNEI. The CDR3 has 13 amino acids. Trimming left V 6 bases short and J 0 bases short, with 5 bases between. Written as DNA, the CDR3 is TGTGCCAGCAGGCAAACGAACACCGGGGAGCTGTTTTTT. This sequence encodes CASRQTNTGELFF.

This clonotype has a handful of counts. The CDR3 here is CASSSSGRAYNEQFF. The CDR3 nucleotides are TGCGCCAGCAGCTCTAGCGGGAGGGCTTACAATGAGCAGTTCTTC. The V gene is TRBV5-1, the J gene TRBJ2-1, with 12 bases lining up with TRBD2. Germline V gives CDR1 SGHRS, CDR2 YFSETQ. CDR3 length equals 15 residues. Germline trimming cut 3 bases from V and 4 bases from J; bases unmatched to any gene: 2.

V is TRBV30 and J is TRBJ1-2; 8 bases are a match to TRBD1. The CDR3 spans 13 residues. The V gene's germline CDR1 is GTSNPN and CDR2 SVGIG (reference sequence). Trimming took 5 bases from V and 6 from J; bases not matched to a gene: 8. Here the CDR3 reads CAWEGQGYDGYTF. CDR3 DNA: TGTGCCTGGGAAGGACAGGGTTATGATGGCTACACCTTC. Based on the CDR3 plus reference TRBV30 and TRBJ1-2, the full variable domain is SQTIHQWPATLVQPVGSPLSLECTVEGTSNPNLYWYRQAAGRGLQLLFYSVGIGQISSEVPQNLSASRPQDRQFILSSKKLLLSDSGFYLCAWEGQGYDGYTFGSGTRLTVV.

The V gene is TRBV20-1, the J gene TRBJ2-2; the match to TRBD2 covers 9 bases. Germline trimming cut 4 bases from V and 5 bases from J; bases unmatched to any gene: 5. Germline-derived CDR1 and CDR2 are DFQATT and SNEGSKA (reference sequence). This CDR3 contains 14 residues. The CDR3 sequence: CSAKLAGSTGELFF. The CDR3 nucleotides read TGCAGTGCTAAGCTAGCGGGAAGTACCGGGGAGCTGTTTTTT.

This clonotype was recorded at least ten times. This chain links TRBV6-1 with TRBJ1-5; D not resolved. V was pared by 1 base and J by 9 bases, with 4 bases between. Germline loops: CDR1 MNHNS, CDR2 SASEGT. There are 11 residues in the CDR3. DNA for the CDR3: TGTGCCAGCAGTGAAGGATGGCCCCAGCATTTT. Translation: CASSEGWPQHF.

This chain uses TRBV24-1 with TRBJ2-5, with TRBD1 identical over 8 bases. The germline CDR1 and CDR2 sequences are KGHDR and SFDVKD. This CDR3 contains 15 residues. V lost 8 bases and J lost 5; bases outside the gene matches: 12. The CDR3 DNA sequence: TGTGCCACCACCCAGGACAGGGTTCGGGGCGAGACCCAGTACTTC. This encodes CATTQDRVRGETQYF.